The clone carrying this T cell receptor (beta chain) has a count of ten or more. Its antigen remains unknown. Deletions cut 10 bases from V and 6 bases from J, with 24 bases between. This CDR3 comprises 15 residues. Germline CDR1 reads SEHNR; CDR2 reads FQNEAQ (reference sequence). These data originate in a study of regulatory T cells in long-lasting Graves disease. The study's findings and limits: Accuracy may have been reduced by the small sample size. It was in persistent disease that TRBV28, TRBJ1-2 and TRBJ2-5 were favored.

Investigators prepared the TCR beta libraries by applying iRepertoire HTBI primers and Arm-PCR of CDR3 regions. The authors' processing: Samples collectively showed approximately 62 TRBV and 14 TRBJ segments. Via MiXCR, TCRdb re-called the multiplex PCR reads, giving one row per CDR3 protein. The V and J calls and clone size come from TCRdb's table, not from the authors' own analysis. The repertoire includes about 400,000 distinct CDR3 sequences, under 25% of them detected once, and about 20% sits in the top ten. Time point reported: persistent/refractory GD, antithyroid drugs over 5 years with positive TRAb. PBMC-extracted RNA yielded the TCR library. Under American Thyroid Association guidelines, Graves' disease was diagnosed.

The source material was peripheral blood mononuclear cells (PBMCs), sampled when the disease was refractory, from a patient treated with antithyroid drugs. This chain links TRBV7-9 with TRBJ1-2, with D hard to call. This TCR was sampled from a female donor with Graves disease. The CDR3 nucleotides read TGTGCCATCCACCAGGCAGGTCTTGGAATACATGGCTACACCTTC. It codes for CAIHQAGLGIHGYTF.